In its sample, the clone carrying this T cell receptor beta chain was seen a few times. Naive CD4+ cells were sorted as CD4+CD8-CD45RO-CD45RA+; naive CD8+ as CD8+CD4-CD45RA+CD27bright. Each TCR library used 400 to 600 ng of total RNA and a linear amplification protocol. Original processing notes: From roughly 5 healthy donors, around 85,000 rearranged TCR alpha transcripts were sequenced. TCRdb redid the calling of the reads with MiXCR, one entry per CDR3 protein. TCRdb, not the original authors, processed these V and J calls. This table has about 180,000 distinct CDR3 sequences, over 60% appearing once. The entry originates in a study of healthy donors' naive CD4 and CD8 T cells. At the level of the study: For TCR alpha, new primers spanned all functional IMGT alpha genes.

This CDR3 contains 14 residues. With 3 bases removed from V and 7 bases from J, the gap between germline ends came to 13 bases. CDR1 is MNHEY, CDR2 SVGAGI, per germline. The V gene is TRBV6-5, the J gene TRBJ1-5, with D unresolved. The receptor's source is a pool of human donors in good health; the sample pools cells from several healthy donors. The sequenced material came from naive CD4+ and CD8+ T cells sorted from blood, pooled from several donors. The CDR3 nucleotides read TGTGCCAGCAGTTATGGAGCGAATTACCAGCCCCAGCATTTT. It translates to CASSYGANYQPQHF.